One sample yielded the 31 T cell receptor beta chains listed below, sequenced in a study of T cells expressing NK-cell markers. TCRdb reprocessed the 5' RACE reads, with one entry per CDR3 protein and no DNA. The sample's table shows a few hundred thousand distinct CDR3 sequences. Sequenced: blood T cells: a sorted CD56 or NKG2C T cell subset, CD4+ or CD8+ T cells, or bulk PBMC T cells (not recorded which). These receptors all stem from a woman between 45 and 65 years old in good health.

The rearrangement joins TRBV12-3 or TRBV12-4 to TRBJ2-5; TCRdb indicates TRBD1, and absent DNA this call remains unverified. The CDR3 totals 15 residues. The CDR3 loop reads CASSPGTGVGETQYF.

The V and J genes are TRBV5-1 and TRBJ1-2; TCRdb names TRBD1, which stays unverified in the absence of DNA. This CDR3 contains 16 residues. Germline loops: CDR1 SGHRS, CDR2 YFSETQ. CDR3 residues: CASSSHNRVGNYGYTF.

The CDR3 here is CASSEERTYNEQFF. The V gene is TRBV2, the J gene TRBJ2-1. Germline V gives CDR1 SNHLY, CDR2 FYNNEI. The CDR3 totals 14 residues.

This sequence joins TRBV11-3 and TRBJ2-3; TCRdb proposes TRBD2, but this gene call is untestable without DNA. This CDR3 spans 21 amino acids. Germline V gives CDR1 SGHNT, CDR2 YENEEA. CDR3 sequence: CASSARSAGLAGGRWADTQYF.

The chain joins TRBV10-1 to TRBJ2-7. The CDR3 is made up of 13 amino acids. Germline assignment: CDR1 WNHNN and CDR2 SYGVQD (reference sequence). This CDR3 is CASSEGDSYEQYF.

J is TRBJ2-2 and V is TRBV29-1. Germline V gives CDR1 SQVTM, CDR2 ANQGSEA. CDR3 length: 14 amino acids. CDR3 amino acids: CSVETARDTGELFF.

This chain joins TRBV7-2 and TRBJ1-5; there is no DNA to check the TCRdb D call of TRBD1. Germline CDR1 SGHTA, CDR2 FQGNSA. The CDR3 consists of 14 residues. CDR3 sequence: CASSPQGIRQPQHF.

The chain recombines TRBV20-1 with TRBJ2-5; lacking DNA, the TRBD1 call made by TCRdb goes unchecked. The germline CDR1 and CDR2 sequences are DFQATT and SNEGSKA (reference sequence). CDR3 size: 16 residues. The CDR3 region is CSARDTGTLQGETQYF.

The rearrangement links TRBV12-3 or TRBV12-4 to TRBJ1-1; the TCRdb call, TRBD1, lacks DNA for checking. This CDR3 has 15 residues. CDR3 in amino acids: CASSVTGVGSPEAFF.

V and J are TRBV10-2 and TRBJ2-1. The CDR3 spans 14 residues. Per germline, CDR1 WSHSY and CDR2 SAAADI. CDR3 sequence: CASSSNYNYNEQFF.

The V call is TRBV12-3 or TRBV12-4, the J call TRBJ2-1. The CDR3 contains 16 residues. CDR3 sequence reads: CASTRSARSSYNEQFF.

This chain uses TRBV29-1 with TRBJ2-2. The CDR3 runs 14 residues. Germline V lookup: CDR1 SQVTM, CDR2 ANQGSEA. The CDR3 is CSVDRVVGTGELFF.

The rearrangement uses TRBV7-8 and TRBJ1-1; TCRdb returns TRBD1, unconfirmable since there is no DNA. Germline assignment: CDR1 SGHVS and CDR2 FQNEAQ. This CDR3 is built from 15 residues. The CDR3 loop is CASSSLRVGNTEAFF.

The chain has TRBV10-3 and TRBJ1-5. The germline gives CDR1 ENHRY, CDR2 SYGVKD. The CDR3 is 12 amino acids. CDR3 amino acids: CAISAPDQPQHF.

The chain carries TRBV7-2 and TRBJ2-2; the D call from TCRdb, TRBD2, cannot be confirmed without DNA. This CDR3 has 15 residues. In germline, CDR1 is SGHTA, CDR2 FQGNSA. The CDR3 region is CASSLAGGGAGELFF.

The chain's CDR3 is CSVDVGIIQETQYF. The chain recombines TRBV29-1 with TRBJ2-5. Germline values: CDR1 SQVTM, CDR2 ANQGSEA. The CDR3 extends over 14 amino acids.

The chain is built from TRBV24-1 and TRBJ2-5; checking the TCRdb D call of TRBD1 is not possible without DNA. The CDR3 runs 15 residues. The germline CDR1 and CDR2 sequences are KGHDR and SFDVKD. This CDR3 is CATSDRGQGGETQYF.

The chain employs TRBV29-1 and TRBJ1-2; TCRdb names TRBD1, which stays unverified in the absence of DNA. Germline V lookup: CDR1 SQVTM, CDR2 ANQGSEA. The CDR3 is 13 amino acids. The chain's CDR3 is CSVDRLGAYGYTF.

The V call is TRBV28, the J call TRBJ2-4; the TRBD1 assignment by TCRdb is unverifiable without DNA. The CDR3 length is 15 residues. CDR1 and CDR2 from the germline V gene are MDHEN and SYDVKM. The CDR3 here is CASSSPGDGKNIQYF.

This rearrangement joins TRBV20-1 to TRBJ2-3; TCRdb's D gene call, TRBD1, goes unchecked for lack of DNA. CDR1 is DFQATT, CDR2 SNEGSKA, per germline (reference sequence). The CDR3 length is 16 residues. CDR3 residues: CSARDARTLRTDTQYF.

This chain uses TRBV7-7 with TRBJ2-2. The CDR3 runs to 14 residues. Germline V gene lookup returns CDR1 SSHAT and CDR2 FNYEAQ (reference sequence). The CDR3 loop reads CASTPMGNTGELFF.

The rearrangement joins TRBV12-3 or TRBV12-4 to TRBJ1-3; the D call from TCRdb, TRBD1, cannot be confirmed without DNA. The CDR3 loop spans 16 amino acids. CDR3: CASSFWSTGKGDTIYF.

The chain joins TRBV5-1 to TRBJ2-3; lacking DNA, the TRBD1 call made by TCRdb goes unchecked. The CDR3 is made up of 15 amino acids. Germline V lookup: CDR1 SGHRS, CDR2 YFSETQ. The CDR3 reads CASRPQGAQPDTQYF.

This CDR3 reads CASTLEGRSYEQYF. V and J are TRBV7-9 and TRBJ2-7. This CDR3 is 14 amino acids long. Per germline, CDR1 SEHNR and CDR2 FQNEAQ (reference sequence).

The chain recombines TRBV11-3 with TRBJ2-3. CDR3 length equals 15 residues. CDR1 is SGHNT, CDR2 YENEEA, per germline. The CDR3 reads CASSSRIEGTDTQYF.

This chain uses TRBV15 with TRBJ2-4; absent DNA, TCRdb's TRBD2 call cannot be checked. Germline loops: CDR1 LNHNV, CDR2 YYDKDF (reference sequence). The CDR3 is 15 residues long. The CDR3 sequence is CATSRDKTSGNIQYF. Combining the CDR3 with reference TRBV15 and TRBJ2-4 gives the whole variable domain DAMVIQNPRYQVTQFGKPVTLSCSQTLNHNVMYWYQQKSSQAPKLLFHYYDKDFNNEADTPDNFQSRRPNTSFCFLDIRSPGLGDTAMYLCATSRDKTSGNIQYFGAGTRLSVL.

J is TRBJ2-2 and V is TRBV19; the D call from TCRdb, TRBD2, cannot be confirmed without DNA. The germline V gene encodes CDR1 LNHDA and CDR2 SQIVND (reference sequence). The CDR3 sequence is 13 residues long. The CDR3: CASRSTRGGELFF. The whole variable domain, filled in from reference TRBV19 and TRBJ2-2, reads DGGITQSPKYLFRKEGQNVTLSCEQNLNHDAMYWYRQDPGQGLRLIYYSQIVNDFQKGDIAEGYSVSREKKESFPLTVTSAQKNPTAFYLCASRSTRGGELFFGEGSRLTVL.

This chain links TRBV29-1 with TRBJ2-7; absent DNA, TCRdb's TRBD1 call cannot be checked. Per the germline V gene, CDR1 is SQVTM and CDR2 is ANQGSEA. This CDR3 has 13 amino acids. The CDR3 reads CSVLFGGNYEQYF.

The V and J genes are TRBV11-2 and TRBJ2-3; lacking DNA, the TRBD1 call made by TCRdb goes unchecked. Germline lookup yields CDR1 SGHAT and CDR2 FQNNGV. The CDR3 is 16 amino acids. CDR3 protein: CASSLFWDSSSDTQYF. The full variable domain, in which reference TRBV11-2 and TRBJ2-3 provide the parts outside the CDR3, is EAGVAQSPRYKIIEKRQSVAFWCNPISGHATLYWYQQILGQGPKLLIQFQNNGVVDDSQLPKDRFSAERLKGVDSTLKIQPAKLEDSAVYLCASSLFWDSSSDTQYFGPGTRLTVL.

This sequence joins TRBV5-1 and TRBJ1-3; TCRdb names TRBD1, which stays unverified in the absence of DNA. The CDR3 contains 15 residues. Germline loops: CDR1 SGHRS, CDR2 YFSETQ. The CDR3 loop is CASGAGEFSGNTIYF.

V usage is TRBV18 and J usage is TRBJ1-4. Per the germline V gene, CDR1 is KGHSH and CDR2 is LQKENI. The CDR3 covers 15 residues. CDR3 sequence reads: CASSPYLAVNEKLFF.